A single sample gave rise to the 10 T cell receptor beta chains below, sequenced in a study of PD-1 blockade in classical Hodgkin lymphoma (dated by TCRdb to between 2020 and 2021). The time point label, as the study defines it: newly diagnosed, previously untreated cHL patient sample. Using a Miltenyi CD4+ T cell isolation kit, CD4+ T cells were purified from thawed PBMCs through magnetic negative selection. The library was made by the immunoSEQ multiplex PCR assay. Sourced from immuneACCESS, this table was stored by TCRdb with only in-frame sequences that have V and J called. A share of the clones is absent; for the studies checked, an unresolved V gene accounts for under half, and the remainder has no known explanation. For this sample the table gives fewer than 25,000 clones, of which roughly 90% were detected only once. The ten largest clones take up roughly 0.43% of the sample. Sequencing used CD4+ T cells from blood. The receptors were gathered from a human donor with classical Hodgkin lymphoma.

This rearrangement joins TRBV5-4 to TRBJ2-1, with D tentatively TRBD2 (6 bases). Trimming pared 2 bases from V and 0 bases from J, leaving 18 bases between. CDR1 SGHNT and CDR2 YYREEE come from the germline V gene (reference sequence). This CDR3 is 18 amino acids long. CDR3 protein: CASSLISGTFNSYNEQFF. In nucleotides, the CDR3 is TGTGCCAGCAGCTTAATTTCCGGGACTTTCAACTCCTACAATGAGCAGTTCTTC.

This chain links TRBV5-5 with TRBJ2-5; TRBD1 is a possible D gene (7 bases). From germline, CDR1 is SGHKS and CDR2 YYEKEE (reference sequence). The CDR3 is 14 amino acids. Trimming pared 4 bases from V and 5 bases from J, leaving 15 bases between. The CDR3 loop reads CASSSRQGLETQYF. The CDR3, as DNA: TGTGCCAGCAGCAGTCGACAGGGACTGGAGACCCAGTACTTC.

The chain employs TRBV6-4 and TRBJ1-5; TRBD1 might be the D (5 bases). The V gene's germline CDR1 is MRHNA and CDR2 SNTAGT. The V end lost 7 bases, the J end lost 4 bases, and 17 bases lay between the germline ends. The CDR3 totals 15 residues. The DNA for the CDR3 is TGTGCCAGCAATCCTGGGGGTGAGGGGAATCAGCCCCAGCATTTT. Its translation is CASNPGGEGNQPQHF.

The J gene is TRBJ2-5, the V gene TRBV10-2; D is unresolved. The V end was cut by 0 bases, the J end by 5 bases, with 7 bases between. Germline CDR1 and CDR2: WSHSY and SAAADI. This CDR3 is 13 amino acids long. CDR3 protein: CASSESIGETQYF. CDR3 DNA sequence: TGCGCCAGCAGTGAGTCGATCGGGGAGACCCAGTACTTC.

V usage is TRBV28 and J usage is TRBJ1-1; 7 bases are a match to TRBD1. J was trimmed by 0 bases and V by 5 bases; bases with no gene match: 9. This CDR3 region has 16 residues. CDR1 and CDR2 from the germline V gene are MDHEN and SYDVKM. The CDR3 region is CASSPNRGTMNTEAFF. DNA of the CDR3: TGTGCCAGCAGTCCGAACAGGGGAACCATGAACACTGAAGCTTTCTTT.

This clone was recorded a few times. The chain joins TRBV7-9 to TRBJ2-1, with 9 bases identical to TRBD2. This CDR3 is built from 16 residues. V gave up 3 bases and J gave up 9 bases; unmatched junction bases: 12. Germline loops: CDR1 SEHNR, CDR2 FQNEAQ (reference sequence). The CDR3 loop reads CASSFYAGGPGSEQFF. CDR3 sequence (DNA): TGTGCCAGCAGCTTTTACGCGGGAGGGCCAGGGAGTGAGCAGTTCTTC.

CDR3 in DNA: TGTGCCAGCAGTCTAGCTAACTATGGCTACACCTTC. It specifies CASSLANYGYTF. The chain carries TRBV28 and TRBJ1-2; D ambiguous. The CDR3 is 12 residues long. Trimming cost V 5 bases and J 0 bases, with 4 bases left between them. Germline CDR1 is MDHEN and CDR2 is SYDVKM.

The chain links TRBV28 to TRBJ2-1; D is possibly TRBD1 or TRBD2 (5 bases each). V was clipped by 2 bases and J by 6 bases, with 8 bases between them. CDR3 size: 13 residues. The germline gives CDR1 MDHEN, CDR2 SYDVKM. In DNA, the CDR3 is TGTGCCAGCAGTTTAGGGGGTGTCAATGAGCAGTTCTTC. This translates into CASSLGGVNEQFF.

This clone was found once. The V call is TRBV19, the J call TRBJ1-4; 7 nucleotides align to TRBD1. Germline lookup yields CDR1 LNHDA and CDR2 SQIVND (reference sequence). The V gene end was trimmed by 5 bases and the J gene end by 5 bases; junction bases not matched to a gene: 8. The CDR3 totals 15 residues. This chain's CDR3 is CASSGRTGRNEKLFF. The CDR3 DNA reads as TGTGCCAGTAGTGGTAGGACAGGTAGAAATGAAAAACTGTTTTTT.

The chain recombines TRBV9 with TRBJ1-3, with D unresolved. Deletions cut 3 bases from V and 0 bases from J, with 13 bases between. CDR1 is SGDLS, CDR2 YYNGEE, per germline. CDR3 length: 16 residues. The CDR3 bases are TGTGCCAGCAGCGAATCCGGGCCCCACTCTGGAAACACCATATATTTT. This codes for CASSESGPHSGNTIYF.